Described below is a single T cell receptor beta chain sequence and its context. No antigen is known for it. A junction boundary mismatches the germline segment, possibly from a read error. These data are taken from a study of brain T cells in children with intractable seizures. CDR1 is SSHAT and CDR2 is FNYEAQ in the germline V gene (reference sequence). The CDR3 is 15 residues long. Study conclusions and caveats: Patients' HCMV serostatus was unknown; virus specificity rests on CDR3 similarity alone. Absence of clones before surgery may stem from lower sequencing depth.

The protocol was immunoSEQ multiplex PCR, while the TCRdb copy is restricted to in-frame clones and leaves out a portion. The table has a few hundred thousand clones, about 93% seen once. Indicated time point: blood from clinic visit 5 months post-surgery; TSC patient then seizure free. Surgery cases with the highest brain T cell transcript signatures were chosen for sequencing. Pre-surgery treatment included at least one anti-epileptic drug. The V gene is TRBV7-7, the J gene TRBJ2-1, with TRBD2 matching over 7 bases. This receptor was taken from a boy in the first two years of life with tuberous sclerosis and intractable seizures. Sequenced here: peripheral blood, sampled 4 to 5 months after surgery. CDR3 in DNA: TGTGCTAGCAGTCCGCTAACGGGAGGCCCCAATGAGCAGTTCTTC. As protein: CASSPLTGGPNEQFF.